This T cell receptor beta chain was found in a study of cytomegalovirus exposure and HLA in healthy donors. General observations from the study: Researchers reported that a few CMV-associated chains were confirmed in vitro as CMV antigen-specific.

CDR1 is MNHEY and CDR2 is SMNVEV in the germline V gene (reference sequence). The CDR3 has 13 amino acids. The V end was cut by 4 bases, the J end by 0 bases, with 5 bases between. The donors were members of the roughly 120-subject validation cohort (separate from the approximately 670-subject first cohort). Assay used: immunoSEQ multiplex PCR; TCRdb lists only in-frame clones, some missing. The sample carries 80,000 to 100,000 clones, about 83% recorded once. A note on this clone: The antigen remains unidentified.

Sequencing was carried out using PBMCs. The TCR sequence derives from a woman aged 30 to 39 in good health and CMV-seronegative. The J gene is TRBJ2-3, the V gene TRBV27; D is unresolved. The CDR3 coding sequence is TGTGCCAGCAGTTCCCCTAGCACAGATACGCAGTATTTT. Translated, it gives CASSSPSTDTQYF.